This TCR beta chain was captured in a study of CD8 T cells in ankylosing spondylitis. Quantitative 5'-RACE with molecular barcodes generated TCR beta libraries. TCRdb independently ran MiXCR on the 5' RACE reads; one entry per CDR3 protein. The sample lists under 950,000 distinct CDR3 sequences, 15% to 20% occurring once. As concerns this clonotype: Its antigen is as yet unknown.

Study-level results: In ankylosing spondylitis patients, matched synovial fluid reportedly showed significant enrichment of disease-linked clones. Previous work reported some of these motif variants in the synovial fluid and blood of reactive arthritis. What appeared characteristic of ankylosing spondylitis blood was a TCR beta motif of under 10 highly homologous variants. Clones linked to the disease showed a CD8+ phenotype. They occurred at relatively low frequencies in peripheral blood.

V shed 10 bases and J shed 0 bases, with 15 bases lying between them. The germline V gene has CDR1 SGHNT and CDR2 YENEEA. This CDR3 is 14 amino acids long. The sequencing sample was made of blood, either unsorted or a sorted T cell fraction (not recorded which). The chain joins TRBV11-3 to TRBJ1-2; D gene unclear. The TCR sequence derives from a male donor with ankylosing spondylitis. In DNA form, the CDR3 reads TGTGCCACCCGTAGGCGGCCTGCTAACTATGGCTACACCTTC. Its protein product is CATRRRPANYGYTF.